The next 24 T cell receptor beta chains were all read from a single sample in a study of blood T cell repertoires in COVID-19. Measured with immunoSEQ multiplex PCR; TCRdb has only the in-frame clones, and not every one. The table includes just under 40,000 clones, 80% to 90% detected once. The specimen sequenced was peripheral blood. The receptors shown here come from a man aged 45-65 years with active or convalescent COVID-19.

V is TRBV28 and J is TRBJ1-5; 7 nucleotides line up with TRBD1. The V segment lost 3 bases and the J segment 2 bases; nucleotides outside the gene matches: 1. The germline V gene encodes CDR1 MDHEN and CDR2 SYDVKM. The CDR3 has 14 amino acids. The CDR3 DNA is TGTGCCAGCAGTTTTACAGGGGGCAATCAGCCCCAGCATTTT. Residues: CASSFTGGNQPQHF. The full variable domain, with the rest looked up from reference TRBV28 and TRBJ1-5, is DVKVTQSSRYLVKRTGEKVFLECVQDMDHENMFWYRQDPGLGLRLIYFSYDVKMKEKGDIPEGYSVSREKKERFSLILESASTNQTSMYLCASSFTGGNQPQHFGDGTRLSIL.

This clone was detected a few times. The chain couples TRBV27 to TRBJ1-6; TRBD1 matches 7 bases. The CDR3 contains 14 residues. Germline values: CDR1 MNHEY, CDR2 SMNVEV (reference sequence). Germline trimming cut 7 bases from V and 6 bases from J; bases unmatched to any gene: 6. The CDR3 reads CASNRQGPNSPLHF. Written as DNA, the CDR3 is TGTGCCAGCAATAGACAGGGACCTAATTCACCCCTCCACTTT.

The V call is TRBV3-1 (or the pseudogene TRBV3-2), the J call TRBJ2-7, with 9 nucleotides matching TRBD1. Losses at the gene ends were 4 bases for V and 2 bases for J; bases not matched to a gene: 9. This CDR3 has 16 amino acids. Germline lookup yields CDR1 LGHDT and CDR2 YNNKEL (reference sequence). The chain's CDR3 is CASSRSADRGAYEQYF. In DNA, the CDR3 is TGTGCCAGCAGCCGATCTGCCGACAGGGGGGCCTACGAGCAGTACTTC.

This chain links TRBV7-2 with TRBJ1-4; TRBD1 is a possible D gene (6 bases). Looked up from germline, CDR1 is SGHTA and CDR2 is FQGNSA. CDR3 length: 15 amino acids. The V and J ends lost 2 bases and 8 bases respectively, with 15 bases between them. CDR3 nucleotide sequence: TGTGCCAGCAGCTTATTTACAGGGCGGGAGGAAAAACTGTTTTTT. Translation: CASSLFTGREEKLFF. The full variable domain, completed using reference TRBV7-2 and TRBJ1-4, is GAGVSQSPSNKVTEKGKDVELRCDPISGHTALYWYRQSLGQGLEFLIYFQGNSAPDKSGLPSDRFSAERTGGSVSTLTIQRTQQEDSAVYLCASSLFTGREEKLFFGSGTQLSVL.

The rearrangement links TRBV19 to TRBJ1-2; 10 nucleotides match TRBD1. Trimming cost V 3 bases and J 6 bases; bases outside gene matches: 16. The CDR3 contains 18 residues. Germline V gene sequence: CDR1 LNHDA, CDR2 SQIVND (reference sequence). The CDR3 spells CASSIIRGDRGPPDGYTF. DNA of the CDR3: TGTGCCAGTAGTATTATAAGGGGAGACAGGGGGCCTCCGGATGGCTACACCTTC.

This sequence joins TRBV5-8 and TRBJ1-5, with 9 bases that match TRBD1. V was pared by 4 bases and J by 7 bases, with 12 bases of the junction left unmatched. Germline V lookup: CDR1 SGHTS, CDR2 YDEGEE. CDR3 size: 16 residues. CDR3 sequence reads: CASSRPPGTGKQPQHF. For the CDR3, the DNA is TGTGCCAGCAGCCGTCCCCCGGGGACAGGGAAGCAGCCCCAGCATTTT.

CDR3 nucleotide sequence: TGTGCCAGCAGCTTGGAAGGGACAGGGGAAGCTTTCTTT. Residues: CASSLEGTGEAFF. The chain uses TRBV7-3 and TRBJ1-1; the match to TRBD1 covers 9 bases. CDR3 length equals 13 residues. Trimming took 3 bases from V and 8 from J; bases not matched to a gene: 4. Germline V gives CDR1 SGHTA, CDR2 FQGTGA.

The CDR3 protein is CASSSGGTPLQETQYF. CDR3 in DNA: TGTGCCAGCTCCTCGGGAGGGACACCCCTCCAAGAGACCCAGTACTTC. This rearrangement joins TRBV18 to TRBJ2-5; TRBD2 agrees at 8 bases. CDR3 size: 16 residues. Germline loops: CDR1 KGHSH, CDR2 LQKENI. With 6 bases clipped from V and 1 base from J, the junction kept 10 bases outside the gene matches.

The chain joins TRBV24-1 to TRBJ2-1; the D gene is possibly TRBD2 (6 bases). The germline V gene has CDR1 KGHDR and CDR2 SFDVKD. The CDR3 runs 18 residues. Trimming took 4 bases from V and 2 from J, leaving 20 bases between them. The CDR3 region is CATSDPTRSEGPYNEQFF. DNA of the CDR3: TGTGCCACCAGTGACCCCACCCGTTCGGAGGGACCCTACAATGAGCAGTTCTTC.

The chain has TRBV10-3 and TRBJ1-2; D not certain. Trimming removed 1 base from V and 6 bases from J, with 18 bases in between. Germline V lookup: CDR1 ENHRY, CDR2 SYGVKD. CDR3 size: 16 residues. CDR3 amino acids: CAISEFGSRDVDGYTF. CDR3 DNA sequence: TGTGCCATCAGTGAGTTCGGCTCGAGGGATGTCGATGGCTACACCTTC.

The V gene is TRBV4-2, the J gene TRBJ1-3; weak D call: TRBD1 (6 bases). V lost 4 bases and J lost 5, with 12 bases in between. The CDR3 consists of 14 residues. Germline V lookup: CDR1 LGHNA, CDR2 YNFKEQ. The CDR3 reads CASSPGQHRNTIYF. CDR3 coding DNA: TGTGCCAGCAGCCCCGGACAGCATCGAAACACCATATATTTT.

The chain carries TRBV7-3 and TRBJ2-1; weak D call: TRBD2 (6 bases). Germline V lookup: CDR1 SGHTA, CDR2 FQGTGA. The V and J ends lost 4 bases and 5 bases respectively, with 18 bases between them. The CDR3 totals 16 residues. CDR3 in amino acids: CASSSRPGLGNNEQFF. The CDR3 nucleotides are TGTGCCAGCAGCTCACGTCCGGGACTCGGAAACAATGAGCAGTTCTTC.

This sequence joins TRBV27 and TRBJ2-1; D perhaps matches TRBD2 (5 bases). CDR1 MNHEY and CDR2 SMNVEV come from the germline V gene (reference sequence). V was clipped by 6 bases and J by 4 bases, with 16 bases between them. The CDR3 runs 15 residues. This CDR3 is CASRGWRAIYNEQFF. In DNA, the CDR3 is TGTGCCAGCAGGGGGTGGCGGGCGATATACAATGAGCAGTTCTTC.

This clone was picked up a small number of times. For the CDR3, the DNA is TGCGCCAGCAGCAACCCGACAAACACTGAAGCTTTCTTT. It encodes CASSNPTNTEAFF. The V gene is TRBV5-1, the J gene TRBJ1-1; no firm D call. V gave up 4 bases and J gave up 2 bases, with 9 bases separating them. CDR3 length: 13 amino acids. Germline V gene sequence: CDR1 SGHRS, CDR2 YFSETQ.

V gene TRBV15 combines with J gene TRBJ1-5, with TRBD1 matching 8 bases. The CDR3 extends over 13 amino acids. Germline V gene data show CDR1 as LNHNV and CDR2 as YYDKDF (reference sequence). Trimming took 5 bases from V and 7 from J; bases not matched to a gene: 4. The CDR3: CATSGQGGQPQHF. The CDR3, as DNA: TGTGCCACCAGCGGACAGGGAGGCCAGCCCCAGCATTTT.

This clone was observed a few times. The chain joins TRBV28 to TRBJ1-1; no definite D call. V was clipped by 6 bases and J by 1 base, with 18 bases between them. Germline lookup yields CDR1 MDHEN and CDR2 SYDVKM. The CDR3 extends over 16 amino acids. In nucleotides, the CDR3 is TGTGCCAGCAGACCAATTGGGGAGGCCGCGAACACTGAAGCTTTCTTT. As protein: CASRPIGEAANTEAFF. Looking up the rest from reference TRBV28 and TRBJ1-1 gives the full variable domain: DVKVTQSSRYLVKRTGEKVFLECVQDMDHENMFWYRQDPGLGLRLIYFSYDVKMKEKGDIPEGYSVSREKKERFSLILESASTNQTSMYLCASRPIGEAANTEAFFGQGTRLTVV.

This chain connects TRBV2 to TRBJ2-6; TRBD1 aligns across 9 bases. Germline V CDR1 and CDR2: SNHLY, FYNNEI. J lost 2 bases, V lost 7 bases, and 6 bases had no gene match. The CDR3 sequence is 16 residues long. The CDR3 DNA reads TGTGCCAGCAAGGCCACAGGGGGCACTGGGGCCAACGTCCTGACTTTC. This codes for CASKATGGTGANVLTF.

V gene TRBV4-1 combines with J gene TRBJ1-5, with 9 bases identical to TRBD1. CDR3 length: 16 residues. The ends lost 5 bases at V and 6 bases at J; junction bases unmatched: 11. CDR1 is MGHRA and CDR2 is YSYEKL in the germline V gene. The CDR3 reads CASSFRDRDGIQPQHF. For the CDR3, the DNA is TGCGCCAGCAGCTTCCGGGACAGGGATGGGATTCAGCCCCAGCATTTT.

The rearrangement uses TRBV19 and TRBJ1-5; D is ambiguous. From germline, CDR1 is LNHDA and CDR2 SQIVND (reference sequence). There are 15 residues in the CDR3. The ends were cut back, 5 bases at V and 0 bases at J, with 11 bases in the middle. CDR3 loop: CASSRPADSNQPQHF. The CDR3 bases are TGTGCCAGTAGTCGGCCCGCGGATAGCAATCAGCCCCAGCATTTT.

This clone turned up a few times. The genes are TRBV6-5 and TRBJ1-6, with 7 positions matching TRBD1. The CDR3 loop spans 13 amino acids. V lost 10 bases to trimming and J lost 9 bases; unmatched junction nucleotides: 9. Germline CDR1 and CDR2: MNHEY and SVGAGI. The CDR3 DNA is TGTGCCACCCACGAGTACAGGGGTTCACCCCTCCACTTT. Translation gives CATHEYRGSPLHF.

This clone was detected once. The V gene is TRBV9, the J gene TRBJ1-6; D ambiguous. V dropped 4 bases and J dropped 4 bases, with 15 bases sitting between them. Germline V gene lookup returns CDR1 SGDLS and CDR2 YYNGEE. This CDR3 is built from 16 residues. CDR3 in DNA: TGTGCCAGCAGCCCCGCAGGCGGGCTGTATAATTCACCCCTCCACTTT. As protein: CASSPAGGLYNSPLHF.

The genes are TRBV6-5 and TRBJ1-2, with a possible D match to TRBD1 (6 bases). The CDR3 spans 12 residues. The V end was cut by 5 bases, the J end by 6 bases, with 10 bases between. In germline, CDR1 is MNHEY, CDR2 SVGAGI. CDR3: CASSTAGDGYTF. CDR3 nucleotide sequence: TGTGCCAGCAGTACGGCAGGGGATGGCTACACCTTC.

A single count supports this clone. The V call is TRBV5-1, the J call TRBJ1-3; 7 bases line up with TRBD1. The CDR3 loop spans 13 amino acids. In germline, CDR1 is SGHRS, CDR2 YFSETQ. Trimming took 4 bases from V and 5 from J; bases not matched to a gene: 3. For the CDR3, the DNA is TGCGCCAGCAGCGAGGGACAGAGAAACACCATATATTTT. Protein: CASSEGQRNTIYF.

V gene TRBV7-3 combines with J gene TRBJ1-4; D possibly corresponds to TRBD1 (5 bases). The ends were cut back, 0 bases at V and 8 bases at J, with 7 bases in the middle. In germline, CDR1 is SGHTA, CDR2 FQGTGA. The CDR3 is made up of 13 amino acids. CDR3 DNA: TGTGCCAGCAGCTTAACGGAGGGGGAAAAACTGTTTTTT. Its protein product is CASSLTEGEKLFF. Variable domain in full (rest from reference TRBV7-3 and TRBJ1-4): GAGVSQTPSNKVTEKGKYVELRCDPISGHTALYWYRQSLGQGPEFLIYFQGTGAADDSGLPNDRFFAVRPEGSVSTLKIQRTERGDSAVYLCASSLTEGEKLFFGSGTQLSVL.